Reported below is one TCR beta chain. Its antigen is still unknown. The sample comes from a study of cytomegalovirus exposure and HLA in healthy donors. Overall study context: There were several hundred genotyped donors. Of these, roughly 86% fell in the genetic ancestry cluster associated with self-reported Caucasian donors. The study's findings and limits: Within an earlier analysis, most TCR beta V segments proved productive either about 90% or about 30% of the time. The authors excluded some V segments, including TRBV6-2 and TRBV6-3, as indistinguishable. Evidence from a later analysis indicated that most CMV-associated TCR beta chains looked HLA-restricted.

Germline assignment: CDR1 SGHNT and CDR2 YYREEE (reference sequence). V shed 4 bases and J shed 6 bases, with 15 bases lying between them. The CDR3 runs to 14 residues. 60 Vbeta and 13 Jbeta primers were used in PCR. Here immunoSEQ multiplex PCR was the method, and the copy in TCRdb shows in-frame clones only, minus some. The table lists about 180,000 clones, more than 60% of them singletons. Sequencing input: PBMCs. This chain uses TRBV5-4 with TRBJ2-3; maybe TRBD1 (5 bases). The clonotype was recovered from a man younger than 35 in good health and CMV-seronegative. This CDR3 is CASSPSGSGDTQYF. The CDR3 nucleotides are TGTGCCAGCAGCCCGTCGGGCTCAGGGGATACGCAGTATTTT.